Below are 29 T cell receptor beta chains sequenced from a single sample in a study of CD8 T cells in ankylosing spondylitis. TCRdb itself ran the 5' RACE reads through MiXCR, one entry per CDR3 protein. The sample shows 50,000 to 65,000 distinct CDR3 sequences, 6.5% to 8% of them seen only once. Sequencing input: blood, either unsorted or a sorted T cell fraction (not recorded which). These receptors were taken from a female donor with ankylosing spondylitis or in good health (not recorded which).

This clonotype was counted only a few times. The chain couples TRBV18 to TRBJ1-1, with D perhaps matching TRBD1 (5 bases). CDR3 length: 13 amino acids. Germline-derived CDR1 and CDR2 are KGHSH and LQKENI. Trimming left V 2 bases short and J 4 bases short, with 8 bases between. The DNA of the CDR3 is TGTGCCAGCTCACCAGACACAGGCACTGAAGCTTTCTTT. Translation gives CASSPDTGTEAFF.

There are many counts of this clonotype. The rearrangement links TRBV29-1 to TRBJ1-1; TRBD1 matches at 8 bases. Unmatched junction bases numbered 6, after V lost 6 bases and J lost 0 bases. In germline, CDR1 is SQVTM, CDR2 ANQGSEA. This CDR3 has 14 residues. In DNA, the CDR3 is TGCAGCGTCCGGGACAGGATTATGAACACTGAAGCTTTCTTT. The encoded protein is CSVRDRIMNTEAFF.

The table lists this clonotype with many counts. This chain links TRBV5-1 with TRBJ1-2; 8 positions agree with TRBD1. The CDR3 extends over 15 amino acids. V shed 3 bases, J shed 6 bases, and the junction held 10 bases outside the gene matches. CDR1 and CDR2 from the germline V gene are SGHRS and YFSETQ. In DNA form, the CDR3 reads TGCGCCAGCAGCTCCACGACAGGGGCCCAGGATGGCTACACCTTC. This translates into CASSSTTGAQDGYTF.

This clonotype was seen a handful of times. This chain links TRBV14 with TRBJ1-2; D is undetermined. V was shortened by 0 bases and J by 4 bases, with 6 bases between the two germline ends. Germline values: CDR1 SGHDN, CDR2 FVKESK. This CDR3 spans 13 amino acids. The CDR3 here is CASSQDRSYGYTF. The CDR3 region has the DNA TGTGCCAGCAGCCAAGATCGGTCCTATGGCTACACCTTC.

This clonotype appeared a single time. The chain couples TRBV4-3 to TRBJ2-7; D is undetermined. V was trimmed by 0 bases and J by 2 bases, leaving 14 bases between them. This CDR3 has 16 residues. CDR1 LGHNA and CDR2 YSLEER come from the germline V gene. CDR3 sequence reads: CASSQDFRTETYEQYF. The CDR3 DNA is TGCGCCAGCAGCCAAGACTTCCGGACGGAAACCTACGAGCAGTACTTC.

This clonotype was counted between two and nine times. CDR3 protein: CASRASSVRTQYF. CDR3 DNA sequence: TGTGCCAGCAGGGCCTCTAGCGTTCGTACGCAGTATTTT. The chain carries TRBV2 and TRBJ2-3; the D gene is possibly TRBD2 (6 bases). The V gene lost 6 bases and the J gene lost 8 bases, with 15 bases spanning the gap. Germline V gene data show CDR1 as SNHLY and CDR2 as FYNNEI. This CDR3 has 13 amino acids.

This chain connects TRBV5-1 to TRBJ2-1; 7 bases fit TRBD2. The CDR3 spans 15 residues. Trimming cost V 4 bases and J 0 bases; bases outside gene matches: 4. Germline-derived CDR1 and CDR2 are SGHRS and YFSETQ. The chain's CDR3 is CASSTQRGSYNEQFF. The CDR3 region has the DNA TGCGCCAGCAGCACTCAGCGGGGCTCCTACAATGAGCAGTTCTTC. The full variable domain, in which reference TRBV5-1 and TRBJ2-1 provide the parts outside the CDR3, is KAGVTQTPRYLIKTRGQQVTLSCSPISGHRSVSWYQQTPGQGLQFLFEYFSETQRNKGNFPGRFSGRQFSNSRSEMNVSTLELGDSALYLCASSTQRGSYNEQFFGPGTRLTVL.

Ten or more counts support this clonotype. The chain couples TRBV5-1 to TRBJ1-2; 7 positions agree with TRBD1. V shed 0 bases and J 4 bases; nucleotides not matched to a gene: 9. Germline V gene sequence: CDR1 SGHRS, CDR2 YFSETQ. The CDR3 runs 16 residues. The CDR3 loop reads CASSLDYDRVVYGYTF. DNA for the CDR3: TGCGCCAGCAGCTTGGACTACGACAGGGTAGTCTATGGCTACACCTTC.

This sequence joins TRBV7-9 and TRBJ2-3; the D is unclear. The CDR3 runs to 11 residues. Germline V gene data show CDR1 as SEHNR and CDR2 as FQNEAQ (reference sequence). Trimming removed 5 bases from V and 4 bases from J, with 4 bases in between. CDR3 loop: CASSEADTQYF. The DNA for the CDR3 is TGTGCCAGCAGCGAGGCAGATACGCAGTATTTT. The complete variable domain, with remaining parts taken from reference TRBV7-9 and TRBJ2-3, reads DTGVSQNPRHKITKRGQNVTFRCDPISEHNRLYWYRQTLGQGPEFLTYFQNEAQLEKSRLLSDRFSAERPKGSFSTLEIQRTEQGDSAMYLCASSEADTQYFGPGTRLTVL.

The sample holds one count of this clonotype. The V and J genes are TRBV5-1 and TRBJ1-4, with TRBD1 identical over 8 bases. The CDR3 spans 14 residues. J lost 8 bases, V lost 4 bases, and 7 bases had no gene match. Looked up from germline, CDR1 is SGHRS and CDR2 is YFSETQ. CDR3: CASSNGQGSEKLFF. DNA of the CDR3: TGCGCCAGCAGCAATGGACAGGGCTCCGAAAAACTGTTTTTT.

This clonotype was counted ten times or more. This chain joins TRBV20-1 and TRBJ2-3; 9 bases match TRBD2. CDR1 DFQATT and CDR2 SNEGSKA come from the germline V gene (reference sequence). The CDR3 has 17 residues. The trim removed 3 bases at V and 4 bases at J, leaving 14 bases unmatched. CDR3 residues: CSASAILSGGSADTQYF. CDR3 DNA sequence: TGCAGTGCTAGCGCCATCCTTAGCGGGGGTTCGGCAGATACGCAGTATTTT.

In this sample, this clonotype turned up many times. V is TRBV20-1 and J is TRBJ2-2; tentatively, D is TRBD1 or TRBD2 (5 bases each). The CDR3 has 16 amino acids. Germline-derived CDR1 and CDR2 are DFQATT and SNEGSKA (reference sequence). The CDR3 protein is CCVFWGLDLNTGELFF. DNA for the CDR3: TGCTGCGTCTTTTGGGGGTTAGATTTGAACACCGGGGAGCTGTTTTTT.

Comment on this clonotype: A read error may be the cause here, since a much bigger clone is one base away. The chain is built from TRBV28 and TRBJ1-6; 8 bases map to TRBD1. This CDR3 spans 16 amino acids. Germline values: CDR1 MDHEN, CDR2 SYDVKM. For the CDR3, the DNA is TGTGTCAGCAGTTTTCAGGGGGCAATCGAAAATTCACCCCTCCACTTT. It specifies CVSSFQGAIENSPLHF. The full variable domain, rest sourced from reference TRBV28 and TRBJ1-6, is DVKVTQSSRYLVKRTGEKVFLECVQDMDHENMFWYRQDPGLGLRLIYFSYDVKMKEKGDIPEGYSVSREKKERFSLILESASTNQTSMYLCVSSFQGAIENSPLHFGNGTRLTVT.

By sample fraction, this clonotype is medium-sized. The V gene is TRBV12-3 or TRBV12-4, the J gene TRBJ1-2; D not certain. Trimming removed 3 bases at V and 4 bases at J, with 9 bases between. CDR3 length: 13 amino acids. The DNA for the CDR3 is TGTGCCAGCAGTTTTGTCGGCGGCTATGGCTACACCTTC. Amino acid sequence: CASSFVGGYGYTF.

This clonotype has a count of ten or more. V and J are TRBV5-6 and TRBJ1-6; D might be TRBD1 (5 bases). Germline V lookup: CDR1 SGHDT, CDR2 YYEEEE. The CDR3 has 15 residues. Trimming took off 4 bases at V and 6 bases at J, with 14 bases between the two ends. In DNA form, the CDR3 reads TGTGCCAGCAGCCCACCCGGGGGGGTTAATTCACCCCTCCACTTT. It translates to CASSPPGGVNSPLHF.

This clonotype was found many times. The chain recombines TRBV7-2 with TRBJ2-7, with 7 bases aligning to TRBD1. The CDR3 spans 15 residues. Germline V CDR1 and CDR2: SGHTA, FQGNSA. The trim removed 4 bases at V and 3 bases at J, leaving 9 bases unmatched. CDR3 in amino acids: CASSSGDRLYYEQYF. CDR3 coding DNA: TGTGCCAGCAGCTCCGGGGACAGACTATACTACGAGCAGTACTTC.

This clonotype was observed many times. The chain combines TRBV20-1 with TRBJ2-7, with no clear D. The CDR3 consists of 15 residues. The V end lost 1 base, the J end lost 6 bases, and 19 bases lay between the germline ends. The germline V gene encodes CDR1 DFQATT and CDR2 SNEGSKA (reference sequence). The CDR3 protein is CSARAEPGPWAEQYF. For the CDR3, the DNA is TGCAGTGCTAGAGCAGAGCCCGGGCCTTGGGCCGAGCAGTACTTC.

At least ten counts were recorded for this clonotype. The V gene is TRBV18, the J gene TRBJ1-2, with 11 nucleotides matching TRBD1. The germline V gene has CDR1 KGHSH and CDR2 LQKENI. V gave up 5 bases and J gave up 5 bases; unmatched junction bases: 4. CDR3 length: 14 amino acids. The CDR3 DNA is TGTGCCAGCTCATCCGGGACAGGGGGTTATGGCTACACCTTC. It yields the protein CASSSGTGGYGYTF.

This clonotype was seen repeatedly, ten times or more. The CDR3 sequence is CASSVDRGSTDTQYF. For the CDR3, the DNA is TGTGCCAGCAGCGTAGACAGGGGAAGCACAGATACGCAGTATTTT. The chain links TRBV9 to TRBJ2-3; the match to TRBD1 covers 7 bases. V shed 0 bases, J shed 0 bases, and the junction held 1 base outside the gene matches. The CDR3 runs 15 residues. The germline V gene has CDR1 SGDLS and CDR2 YYNGEE.

This clonotype was seen repeatedly, ten times or more. V is TRBV28 and J is TRBJ2-4; D is perhaps TRBD1 (5 bases). V was cut by 2 bases and J by 0 bases, with 11 bases left in between. This CDR3 has 16 residues. Germline CDR1 is MDHEN and CDR2 is SYDVKM. In nucleotides, the CDR3 is TGTGCCAGCAGTTTAGGACATACTCCAGCCAAAAACATTCAGTACTTC. Its translation: CASSLGHTPAKNIQYF.

This clonotype was seen ten or more times. This chain links TRBV24-1 with TRBJ1-3; no firm D call. The CDR3 length is 20 residues. The V gene lost 1 base and the J gene lost 1 base, with 22 bases spanning the gap. Germline V gene sequence: CDR1 KGHDR, CDR2 SFDVKD. The CDR3 DNA follows: TGTGCCACCAGTGATTTACGATTTTTTTTACCGGAGGGATCTGGAAACACCATATATTTT. Its protein product is CATSDLRFFLPEGSGNTIYF.

This clonotype has ten or more counts. The chain is built from TRBV18 and TRBJ2-1, with D tentatively TRBD2 (5 bases). CDR3 length equals 15 residues. V lost 6 bases, J lost 5 bases, and 17 bases lay in between. Germline values: CDR1 KGHSH, CDR2 LQKENI. The CDR3 DNA is TGTGCCAGCTCCCATGACTATACTGCTAACAATGAGCAGTTCTTC. Translated: CASSHDYTANNEQFF. The full variable domain, rest sourced from reference TRBV18 and TRBJ2-1, is NAGVMQNPRHLVRRRGQEARLRCSPMKGHSHVYWYRQLPEEGLKFMVYLQKENIIDESGMPKERFSAEFPKEGPSILRIQQVVRGDSAAYFCASSHDYTANNEQFFGPGTRLTVL.

This clonotype showed up many times. The chain joins TRBV29-1 to TRBJ2-2; D may be TRBD1 or TRBD2 (6 bases each). The CDR3 length is 14 residues. Germline V lookup: CDR1 SQVTM, CDR2 ANQGSEA. Trimming cost V 1 base and J 5 bases, with 11 bases left between them. The CDR3 spells CSVEGQGRTGELFF. The CDR3 coding sequence is TGCAGCGTTGAAGGGCAGGGGAGGACCGGGGAGCTGTTTTTT.

In its sample, this clonotype was seen many times. The rearrangement links TRBV20-1 to TRBJ2-1; 7 positions agree with TRBD2. The CDR3 extends over 15 amino acids. With V trimmed by 3 bases and J by 3 bases, 8 bases remained unmatched. Germline V lookup: CDR1 DFQATT, CDR2 SNEGSKA (reference sequence). CDR3 coding DNA: TGCAGTGCTAGGAGCGGGGAAGTCAGCTACAATGAGCAGTTCTTC. Amino acids: CSARSGEVSYNEQFF.

Ten or more counts support this clonotype. This chain links TRBV4-2 with TRBJ1-2; 9 bases agree with TRBD1. This CDR3 contains 19 residues. Per the germline V gene, CDR1 is LGHNA and CDR2 is YNFKEQ. With V trimmed by 5 bases and J by 2 bases, 18 bases remained unmatched. The CDR3 protein is CASSSGTGPHLVWNYGYTF. The CDR3 coding sequence is TGTGCCAGCAGCAGCGGGACAGGGCCCCACCTGGTTTGGAACTATGGCTACACCTTC.

There are many counts of this clonotype. The V gene is TRBV20-1, the J gene TRBJ1-6; D might be TRBD1 (5 bases). CDR1 DFQATT and CDR2 SNEGSKA come from the germline V gene (reference sequence). The V and J ends lost 6 bases and 0 bases respectively, with 15 bases between them. The CDR3 is 16 residues long. Here the CDR3 reads CSAKGQRGSYNSPLHF. CDR3 nucleotides: TGCAGTGCAAAAGGACAAAGAGGCTCCTATAATTCACCCCTCCACTTT.

This clonotype has at least ten counts. The J gene is TRBJ1-1, the V gene TRBV5-1; possibly TRBD1 for D (6 bases). V lost 0 bases and J 4 bases, leaving 13 bases between the germline ends. CDR1 SGHRS and CDR2 YFSETQ come from the germline V gene. The CDR3 contains 15 residues. CDR3 loop: CASSLVPGAITEAFF. As DNA, the CDR3 is TGCGCCAGCAGCTTGGTACCGGGGGCGATCACTGAAGCTTTCTTT.

This clonotype came up many times. The V call is TRBV2, the J call TRBJ1-5; unclear D gene. The CDR3 totals 15 residues. Germline V gene sequence: CDR1 SNHLY, CDR2 FYNNEI. The V and J ends lost 7 bases and 2 bases respectively, with 15 bases between them. CDR3 sequence: CASKDRSGGNQPQHF. CDR3 DNA: TGTGCCAGCAAGGACCGATCCGGAGGCAATCAGCCCCAGCATTTT.

The V gene is TRBV27, the J gene TRBJ2-3, with 15 bases identical to TRBD2. The germline gives CDR1 MNHEY, CDR2 SMNVEV (reference sequence). The CDR3 sequence is 17 residues long. V shed 7 bases and J 3 bases; nucleotides not matched to a gene: 8. CDR3 nucleotide sequence: TGTGCCAGCAAAGCCCGGACTAGCGGGGGGGGTACAGATACGCAGTATTTT. Translated, it gives CASKARTSGGGTDTQYF.